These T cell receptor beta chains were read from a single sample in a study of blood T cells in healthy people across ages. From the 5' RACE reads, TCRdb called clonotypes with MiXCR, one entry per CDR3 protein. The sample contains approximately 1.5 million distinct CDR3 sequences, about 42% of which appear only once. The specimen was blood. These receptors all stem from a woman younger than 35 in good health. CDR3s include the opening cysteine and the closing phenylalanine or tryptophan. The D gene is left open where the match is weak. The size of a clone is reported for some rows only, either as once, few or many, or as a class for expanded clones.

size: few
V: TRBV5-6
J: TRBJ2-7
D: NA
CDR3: CASSLLGDSYEQYF

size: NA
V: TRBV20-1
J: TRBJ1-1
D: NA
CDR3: CSASGQTNTEAFF

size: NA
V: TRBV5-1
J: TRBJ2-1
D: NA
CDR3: CASSLDRWKSSYNEQFF

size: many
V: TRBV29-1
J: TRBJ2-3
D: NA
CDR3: CSGRGDRARDTQYF

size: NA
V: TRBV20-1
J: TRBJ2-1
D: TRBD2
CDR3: CSARDPSGGAGNEQFF

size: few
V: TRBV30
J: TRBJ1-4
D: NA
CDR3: CAWSGGGREKLFF

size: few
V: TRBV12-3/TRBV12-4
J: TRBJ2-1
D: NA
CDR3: CASSLGRTEQFF

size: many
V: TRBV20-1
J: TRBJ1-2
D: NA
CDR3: CSARDGNYGYTF

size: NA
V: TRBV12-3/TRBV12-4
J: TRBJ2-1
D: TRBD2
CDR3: CASSQWGGDSYNEQFF

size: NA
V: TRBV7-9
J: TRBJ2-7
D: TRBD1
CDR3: CASSGDRVYEQYF

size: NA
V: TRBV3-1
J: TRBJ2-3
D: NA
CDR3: CASSQDEQDTDTQYF

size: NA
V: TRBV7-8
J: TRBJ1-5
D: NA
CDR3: CASSFPGRLGQPQHF

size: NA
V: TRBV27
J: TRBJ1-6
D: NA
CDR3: CASSPTGSFGSPLHF

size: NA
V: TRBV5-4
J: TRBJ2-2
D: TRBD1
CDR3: CASSFDRGPGELFF

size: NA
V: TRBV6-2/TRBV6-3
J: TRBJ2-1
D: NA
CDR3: CASTDRDFAWNEQFF

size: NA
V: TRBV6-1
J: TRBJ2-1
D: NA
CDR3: CASIHSPGSSYNEQFF

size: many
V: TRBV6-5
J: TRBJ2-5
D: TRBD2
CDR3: CASKSPRGGVEETQYF

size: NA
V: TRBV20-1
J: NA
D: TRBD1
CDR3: CSAADRVVTYEQYF

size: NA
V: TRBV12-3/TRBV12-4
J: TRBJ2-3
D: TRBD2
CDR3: CASSLKGLAGGTDTQYF

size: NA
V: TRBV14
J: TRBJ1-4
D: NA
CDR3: CASSGGAVEKLFF

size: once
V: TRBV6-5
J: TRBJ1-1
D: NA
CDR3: CASSYSQGRTEAFF

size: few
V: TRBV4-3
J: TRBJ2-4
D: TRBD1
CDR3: CASSQLQTRQGKNIQYF

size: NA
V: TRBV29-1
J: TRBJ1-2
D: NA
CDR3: CSVDVQGHGHTF

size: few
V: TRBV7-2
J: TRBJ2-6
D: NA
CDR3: CASSWAVNSGANVLTF

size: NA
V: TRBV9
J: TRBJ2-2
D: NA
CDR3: CASSAGVVAGELFF

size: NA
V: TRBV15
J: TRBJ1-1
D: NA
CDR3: CATAQGANTEAFF

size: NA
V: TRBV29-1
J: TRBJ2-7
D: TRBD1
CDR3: CRVTTGTGGFNEQYF

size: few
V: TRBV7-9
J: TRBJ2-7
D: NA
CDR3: CASSPRLLRNEQYF

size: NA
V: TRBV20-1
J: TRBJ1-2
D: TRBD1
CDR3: CSAPLGQGVSNYGYTF

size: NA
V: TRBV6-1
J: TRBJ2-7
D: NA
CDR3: CAGRAVFYEQYF

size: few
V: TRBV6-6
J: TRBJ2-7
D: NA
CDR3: CASSLTRGPYEQYF

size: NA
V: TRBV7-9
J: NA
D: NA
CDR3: CASSLIALGRGNEQYF

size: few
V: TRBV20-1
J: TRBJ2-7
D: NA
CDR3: CSARDVWVSPYEQYF